Each of the 29 T cell receptor beta chains below was sequenced from the same sample in a study of blood T cell repertoires in COVID-19. Method: immunoSEQ multiplex PCR; TCRdb's copy keeps in-frame clones and lacks some. Here the sample spans 150,000 to 200,000 clones, more than 75% being singletons. The sequenced material came from peripheral blood. The receptors were sampled from a human donor in a cohort sampled during active COVID-19.

The CDR3 DNA follows: TGCGCCAGCAGCCAAGATTACCGGGGGGGCGATACGCAGTATTTT. It codes for CASSQDYRGGDTQYF. The chain carries TRBV4-3 and TRBJ2-3; 8 positions match TRBD2. From germline, CDR1 is LGHNA and CDR2 YSLEER. This CDR3 is built from 15 residues. The J segment lost 6 bases and the V segment lost 0 bases, leaving 5 bases of the junction unmatched.

The genes are TRBV11-2 and TRBJ2-1; D may be TRBD2 (7 bases). Germline V gives CDR1 SGHAT, CDR2 FQNNGV. V gave up 5 bases and J gave up 5 bases, with 19 bases separating them. CDR3 length: 16 residues. CDR3 bases: TGTGCCAGCAGCCCCCCCGGAGGGGGGGTGAACAATGAGCAGTTCTTC. The encoded protein is CASSPPGGGVNNEQFF.

V and J are TRBV2 and TRBJ2-1, with TRBD2 as a possible D gene (5 bases). CDR3 length: 13 residues. V lost 7 bases, J lost 12 bases, and 19 bases lay in between. Germline CDR1 is SNHLY and CDR2 is FYNNEI. Written as DNA, the CDR3 is TGTGCCAGCAACCGAGGCGGAGGCCTGGGGCAGTTCTTC. It yields the protein CASNRGGGLGQFF.

The CDR3 is CASSLFPDNSYEQYF. CDR3 nucleotide sequence: TGCGCCAGCAGCTTGTTCCCTGACAACTCCTACGAGCAGTACTTC. J is TRBJ2-7 and V is TRBV5-1, with D uncertain. Germline V lookup: CDR1 SGHRS, CDR2 YFSETQ. Trimming took off 1 base at V and 0 bases at J, with 11 bases between the two ends. The CDR3 has 15 amino acids.

The rearrangement uses TRBV4-1 and TRBJ1-1; D ambiguous. V lost 0 bases to trimming and J lost 5 bases, with 7 bases between them. Germline CDR1 reads MGHRA; CDR2 reads YSYEKL. CDR3 size: 13 residues. CDR3 loop: CASSQDPGTEAFF. In nucleotides, the CDR3 is TGCGCCAGCAGCCAAGATCCGGGGACTGAAGCTTTCTTT.

The V call is TRBV7-9, the J call TRBJ1-5, with D perhaps TRBD1 (5 bases). The CDR3 covers 14 residues. Germline V gene data show CDR1 as SEHNR and CDR2 as FQNEAQ (reference sequence). Trimming cost V 5 bases and J 0 bases, with 8 bases left between them. The CDR3 DNA reads TGTGCCAGCAGCCAGACAGATAGCAATCAGCCCCAGCATTTT. Protein sequence: CASSQTDSNQPQHF.

In this sample, this clone turned up once. The DNA for the CDR3 is TGTGCCAGCAGCTTGAATCGCAGATCCTACGAGCAGTACTTC. It yields the protein CASSLNRRSYEQYF. The J gene is TRBJ2-7, the V gene TRBV5-8; D gene unclear. This CDR3 region has 14 residues. V shed 1 base and J shed 1 base, with 9 bases lying between them. Germline CDR1 SGHTS, CDR2 YDEGEE. Looking up the rest from reference TRBV5-8 and TRBJ2-7 gives the full variable domain: EAGVTQSPTHLIKTRGQQATLRCSPISGHTSVYWYQQALGLGLQFLLWYDEGEERNRGNFPPRFSGRQFPNYSSELNVNALELEDSALYLCASSLNRRSYEQYFGPGTRLTVT.

The chain joins TRBV19 to TRBJ2-3; D might be TRBD2 (5 bases). CDR3 size: 13 residues. The V end was cut by 3 bases, the J end by 6 bases, with 10 bases between. Germline V gene data show CDR1 as LNHDA and CDR2 as SQIVND (reference sequence). This CDR3 reads CASSILAGDTQYF. The CDR3 DNA sequence: TGTGCCAGTAGTATCCTAGCTGGGGATACGCAGTATTTT.

The gene calls are TRBV4-3 and TRBJ2-2; tentative D call: TRBD1 (6 bases). V lost 0 bases to trimming and J lost 4 bases, with 12 bases between them. This CDR3 comprises 16 residues. Germline V CDR1 and CDR2: LGHNA, YSLEER. The CDR3 DNA follows: TGCGCCAGCAGCCAAGATAGACAGGTCCGCACCGGGGAGCTGTTTTTT. Amino acid sequence: CASSQDRQVRTGELFF.

Notes on this clone: Germline is not matched at one junction end, which may reflect a read error. The V gene is TRBV7-8, the J gene TRBJ2-7; unclear D gene. CDR1 and CDR2 from the germline V gene are SGHVS and FQNEAQ. The CDR3 is 11 amino acids. In DNA form, the CDR3 reads TGTGCCAGCAGCTTAGTGGGCCGGTGGGACTTC. This sequence encodes CASSLVGRWDF.

This clone was picked up one time. This chain uses TRBV13 with TRBJ2-4; D is possibly TRBD1 (6 bases). V dropped 5 bases and J dropped 1 base, with 18 bases sitting between them. Germline CDR1 reads PRHDT; CDR2 reads FYEKMQ (reference sequence). This CDR3 has 17 residues. The CDR3 sequence is CASSTPRGGMAKNIQYF. In nucleotides, the CDR3 is TGTGCCAGCAGCACGCCCAGGGGCGGTATGGCCAAAAACATTCAGTACTTC.

J is TRBJ1-1 and V is TRBV7-8, with TRBD1 matching 9 bases. The V gene end was trimmed by 1 base and the J gene end by 11 bases; junction bases not matched to a gene: 14. The CDR3 is 16 amino acids. Per germline, CDR1 SGHVS and CDR2 FQNEAQ. DNA of the CDR3: TGTGCCAGCAGCTTAGATATAAAGGGGGACAGGGACACCGCTTTCTTT. It codes for CASSLDIKGDRDTAFF.

The gene calls are TRBV28 and TRBJ2-1; 7 positions agree with TRBD2. The length of the CDR3 is 14 residues. The J segment lost 8 bases and the V segment lost 7 bases, leaving 11 bases of the junction unmatched. Germline CDR1 reads MDHEN; CDR2 reads SYDVKM. CDR3 amino acids: CASKKGLVRDEQFF. In DNA, the CDR3 is TGTGCCAGCAAAAAAGGACTAGTTCGCGATGAGCAGTTCTTC.

This rearrangement joins TRBV4-3 to TRBJ2-2; the match to TRBD2 covers 7 bases. The CDR3 has 14 residues. Per the germline V gene, CDR1 is LGHNA and CDR2 is YSLEER. V shed 8 bases and J 1 base; nucleotides not matched to a gene: 4. CDR3 loop: CASRLAENTGELFF. The DNA for the CDR3 is TGCGCCAGCCGGCTAGCGGAGAACACCGGGGAGCTGTTTTTT.

This clone was observed a single time. The chain uses TRBV4-1 and TRBJ1-4; D possibly corresponds to TRBD1 (5 bases). The CDR3 is 17 amino acids. The germline V gene encodes CDR1 MGHRA and CDR2 YSYEKL. Trimming removed 2 bases from V and 7 bases from J, with 20 bases in between. The CDR3 here is CASSQNLPGQGGEKLFF. For the CDR3, the DNA is TGCGCCAGCAGCCAAAATCTTCCCGGCCAGGGTGGTGAAAAACTGTTTTTT.

V is TRBV5-4 and J is TRBJ2-6; 10 nucleotides line up with TRBD1. V lost 4 bases, J lost 0 bases, and 4 bases stayed unmatched. The CDR3 totals 17 residues. Germline CDR1 is SGHNT and CDR2 is YYREEE (reference sequence). CDR3 bases: TGTGCCAGCAGCAGACAGGGGGCAGGCTCTGGGGCCAACGTCCTGACTTTC. It translates to CASSRQGAGSGANVLTF. Looking up the rest from reference TRBV5-4 and TRBJ2-6 gives the full variable domain: ETGVTQSPTHLIKTRGQQVTLRCSSQSGHNTVSWYQQALGQGPQFIFQYYREEENGRGNFPPRFSGLQFPNYSSELNVNALELDDSALYLCASSRQGAGSGANVLTFGAGSRLTVL.

The rearrangement joins TRBV25-1 to TRBJ2-7, with 9 bases matching TRBD1. With 9 bases clipped from V and 7 bases from J, the junction kept 7 bases outside the gene matches. The CDR3 loop spans 12 amino acids. In germline, CDR1 is MGHDK, CDR2 SYGVNS. CDR3 amino acids: CASGQGTGEQYF. For the CDR3, the DNA is TGTGCCAGTGGACAGGGGACGGGTGAGCAGTACTTC.

This chain joins TRBV5-6 and TRBJ2-3; TRBD1 is a possible D gene (6 bases). The CDR3 covers 15 residues. The germline V gene encodes CDR1 SGHDT and CDR2 YYEEEE. Trimming stripped 3 bases from V and 2 bases from J, with 13 bases between. CDR3 nucleotide sequence: TGTGCCAGCAGCTGGCGACAGGTTTTCACAGATACGCAGTATTTT. It encodes CASSWRQVFTDTQYF.

The chain is built from TRBV11-2 and TRBJ2-3; D is possibly TRBD2 (5 bases). This CDR3 contains 15 residues. Germline values: CDR1 SGHAT, CDR2 FQNNGV. V shed 1 base and J shed 1 base, with 9 bases lying between them. CDR3 in amino acids: CASSLGWRGTDTQYF. The CDR3 coding sequence is TGTGCCAGCAGCTTAGGATGGCGGGGCACAGATACGCAGTATTTT.

The V call is TRBV10-1, the J call TRBJ2-7; 9 bases fit TRBD1. The germline CDR1 and CDR2 sequences are WNHNN and SYGVQD (reference sequence). The junction had 9 bases not matched to a gene; V was cut back by 4 bases and J by 5 bases. The CDR3 is 15 amino acids. As DNA, the CDR3 is TGCGCCAGCAGTGCTTCTCCCGGGACAGGGAACGAGCAGTACTTC. Translating it yields CASSASPGTGNEQYF.

The gene calls are TRBV7-9 and TRBJ2-2, with TRBD1 matching 9 bases. Germline V gives CDR1 SEHNR, CDR2 FQNEAQ (reference sequence). Trimming removed 5 bases from V and 7 bases from J; junction bases left unmatched: 5. The CDR3 runs to 14 residues. In DNA form, the CDR3 reads TGTGCCAGCAGCCCCCGGGACAGGGTCGGGGAGCTGTTTTTT. This encodes CASSPRDRVGELFF.

The chain has TRBV29-1 and TRBJ2-2; weak D call: TRBD1 (6 bases). This CDR3 has 12 amino acids. V was trimmed by 7 bases and J by 6 bases, leaving 12 bases between them. Germline loops: CDR1 SQVTM, CDR2 ANQGSEA. This CDR3 reads CSARGGAGELFF. In DNA, the CDR3 is TGCAGCGCCCGAGGGGGAGCCGGGGAGCTGTTTTTT.

The V gene is TRBV7-2, the J gene TRBJ2-7, with 10 bases that match TRBD1. Germline V gene data show CDR1 as SGHTA and CDR2 as FQGNSA. The CDR3 is 15 residues long. V trimming: 1 base; J trimming: 4 bases; junction bases outside the gene matches: 4. CDR3 sequence reads: CASSLEGTGVYEQYF. CDR3 nucleotide sequence: TGTGCCAGCAGCTTAGAAGGGACAGGGGTTTACGAGCAGTACTTC.

This chain uses TRBV19 with TRBJ2-4, with TRBD2 matching over 13 bases. The CDR3 totals 17 residues. V lost 3 bases to trimming and J lost 3 bases; unmatched junction nucleotides: 5. Germline CDR1 LNHDA, CDR2 SQIVND (reference sequence). As DNA, the CDR3 is TGTGCCAGTAGTATCCGGACTAGCGGGAGTGACAAAAACATTCAGTACTTC. It encodes CASSIRTSGSDKNIQYF.

The gene calls are TRBV5-1 and TRBJ1-2, with 7 bases aligning to TRBD1. The CDR3 has 14 amino acids. V trimming: 4 bases; J trimming: 6 bases; junction bases outside the gene matches: 9. Germline V lookup: CDR1 SGHRS, CDR2 YFSETQ. This chain's CDR3 is CASSPGQVINGYTF. The CDR3 nucleotides are TGCGCCAGCAGCCCTGGACAGGTGATCAATGGCTACACCTTC. Using reference TRBV5-1 and TRBJ1-2 for the parts outside the CDR3, the full variable domain is KAGVTQTPRYLIKTRGQQVTLSCSPISGHRSVSWYQQTPGQGLQFLFEYFSETQRNKGNFPGRFSGRQFSNSRSEMNVSTLELGDSALYLCASSPGQVINGYTFGSGTRLTVV.

This chain's CDR3 is CASSLVAGASSGANVLTF. The CDR3 bases are TGTGCCAGCAGCTTGGTAGCGGGGGCGAGCTCTGGGGCCAACGTCCTGACTTTC. The J gene is TRBJ2-6, the V gene TRBV5-4, with 9 bases identical to TRBD2. Germline trimming cut 0 bases from V and 0 bases from J; bases unmatched to any gene: 4. The germline CDR1 and CDR2 sequences are SGHNT and YYREEE (reference sequence). There are 18 residues in the CDR3.

This clone was seen once. The chain recombines TRBV20-1 with TRBJ2-7; 7 nucleotides match TRBD1. Germline CDR1 reads DFQATT; CDR2 reads SNEGSKA (reference sequence). Trimming took 6 bases from V and 3 from J; bases not matched to a gene: 2. The CDR3 is made up of 11 amino acids. The CDR3 loop is CSANRGYEQYF. DNA of the CDR3: TGCAGTGCGAACAGGGGCTACGAGCAGTACTTC.

This clone occurred once. The chain joins TRBV30 to TRBJ2-1; 11 bases map to TRBD2. With 4 bases clipped from V and 2 bases from J, the junction kept 7 bases outside the gene matches. Germline V gives CDR1 GTSNPN, CDR2 SVGIG (reference sequence). This CDR3 is 16 amino acids long. CDR3 nucleotide sequence: TGTGCCTGGAAGGGCTTAGCGGGAGGGGCCTACAATGAGCAGTTCTTC. It is translated as CAWKGLAGGAYNEQFF.

The chain is built from TRBV9 and TRBJ2-2, with D possibly matching TRBD1 (6 bases). Germline assignment: CDR1 SGDLS and CDR2 YYNGEE. The CDR3 length is 19 residues. Trimming removed 1 base at V and 0 bases at J, with 19 bases between. CDR3 protein: CASSVHPGASTANTGELFF. For the CDR3, the DNA is TGTGCCAGCAGCGTACATCCAGGGGCGTCAACCGCGAACACCGGGGAGCTGTTTTTT.